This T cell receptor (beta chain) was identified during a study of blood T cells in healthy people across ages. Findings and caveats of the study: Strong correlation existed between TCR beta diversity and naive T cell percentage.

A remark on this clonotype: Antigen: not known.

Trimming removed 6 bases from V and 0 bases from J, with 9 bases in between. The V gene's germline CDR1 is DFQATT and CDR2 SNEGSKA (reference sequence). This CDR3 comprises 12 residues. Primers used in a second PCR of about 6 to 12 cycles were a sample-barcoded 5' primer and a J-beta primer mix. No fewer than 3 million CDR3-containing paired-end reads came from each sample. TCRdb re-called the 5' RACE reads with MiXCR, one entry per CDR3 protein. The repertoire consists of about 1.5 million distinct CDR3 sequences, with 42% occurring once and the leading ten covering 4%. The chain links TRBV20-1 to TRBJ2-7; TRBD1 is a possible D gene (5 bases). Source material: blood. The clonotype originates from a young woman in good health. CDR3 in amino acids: CSAETGSYEQYF. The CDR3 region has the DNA TGCAGTGCCGAAACAGGCTCCTACGAGCAGTACTTC.